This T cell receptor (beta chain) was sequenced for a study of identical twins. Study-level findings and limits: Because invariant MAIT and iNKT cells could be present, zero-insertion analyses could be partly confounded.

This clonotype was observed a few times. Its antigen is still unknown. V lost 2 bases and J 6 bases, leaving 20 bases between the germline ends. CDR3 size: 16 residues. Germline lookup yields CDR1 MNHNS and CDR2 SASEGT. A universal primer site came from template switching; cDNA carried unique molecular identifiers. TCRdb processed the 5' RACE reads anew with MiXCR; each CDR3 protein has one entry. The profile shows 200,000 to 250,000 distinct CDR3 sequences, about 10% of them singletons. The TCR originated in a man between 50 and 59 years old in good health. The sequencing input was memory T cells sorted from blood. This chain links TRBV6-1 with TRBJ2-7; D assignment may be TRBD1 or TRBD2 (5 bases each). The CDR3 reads CASSEFEQVNEGEQYF. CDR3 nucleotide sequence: TGTGCCAGCAGTGAATTCGAACAGGTCAATGAGGGCGAGCAGTACTTC.